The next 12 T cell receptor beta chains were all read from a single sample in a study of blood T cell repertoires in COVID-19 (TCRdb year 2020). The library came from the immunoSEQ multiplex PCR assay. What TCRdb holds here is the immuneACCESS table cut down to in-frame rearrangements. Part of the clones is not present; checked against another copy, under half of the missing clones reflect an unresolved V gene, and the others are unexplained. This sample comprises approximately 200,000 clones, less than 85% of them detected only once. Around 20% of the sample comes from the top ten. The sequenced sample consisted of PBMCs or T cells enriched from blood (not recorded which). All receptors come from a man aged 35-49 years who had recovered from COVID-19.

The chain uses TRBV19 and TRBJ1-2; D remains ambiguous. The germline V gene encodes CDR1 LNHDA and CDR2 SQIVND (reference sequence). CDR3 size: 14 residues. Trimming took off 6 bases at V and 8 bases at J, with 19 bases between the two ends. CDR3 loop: CASSNKGLEQGYTF. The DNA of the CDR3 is TGTGCCAGTAGCAATAAAGGACTGGAGCAAGGCTACACCTTC.

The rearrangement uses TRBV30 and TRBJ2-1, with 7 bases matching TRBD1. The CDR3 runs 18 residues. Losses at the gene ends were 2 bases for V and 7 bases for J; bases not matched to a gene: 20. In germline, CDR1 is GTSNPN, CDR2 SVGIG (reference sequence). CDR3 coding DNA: TGTGCCTGGAGTAGAGTAGCGCGCTACACCGTACAGGGGAATGAGCAGTTCTTC. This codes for CAWSRVARYTVQGNEQFF.

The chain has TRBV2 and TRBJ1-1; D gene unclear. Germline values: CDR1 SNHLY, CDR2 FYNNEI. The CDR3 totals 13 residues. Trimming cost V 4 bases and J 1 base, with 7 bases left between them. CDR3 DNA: TGTGCCAGCAGTGTGTTAGAGAACACTGAAGCTTTCTTT. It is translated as CASSVLENTEAFF.

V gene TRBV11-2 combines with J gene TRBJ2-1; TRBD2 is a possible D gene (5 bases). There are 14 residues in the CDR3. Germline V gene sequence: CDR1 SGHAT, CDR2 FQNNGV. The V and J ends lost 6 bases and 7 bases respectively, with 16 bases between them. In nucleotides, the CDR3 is TGTGCCAGCAGTCTCGGGGTAGCGCTTAATGAGCAGTTCTTC. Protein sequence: CASSLGVALNEQFF.

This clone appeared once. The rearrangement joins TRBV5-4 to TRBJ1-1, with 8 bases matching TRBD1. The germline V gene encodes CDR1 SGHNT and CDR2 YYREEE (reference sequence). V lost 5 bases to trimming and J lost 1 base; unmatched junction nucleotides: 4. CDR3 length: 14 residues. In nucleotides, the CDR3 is TGTGCCAGCAGTTTTGGACAGGGGAACACTGAAGCTTTCTTT. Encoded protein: CASSFGQGNTEAFF. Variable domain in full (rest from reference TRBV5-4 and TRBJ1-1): ETGVTQSPTHLIKTRGQQVTLRCSSQSGHNTVSWYQQALGQGPQFIFQYYREEENGRGNFPPRFSGLQFPNYSSELNVNALELDDSALYLCASSFGQGNTEAFFGQGTRLTVV.

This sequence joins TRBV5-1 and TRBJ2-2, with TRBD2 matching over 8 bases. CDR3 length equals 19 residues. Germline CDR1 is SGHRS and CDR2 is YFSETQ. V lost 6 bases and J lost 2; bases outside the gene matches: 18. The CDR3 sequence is CASKVTPITSGKNTGELFF. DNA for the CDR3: TGCGCCAGCAAGGTAACACCAATTACTAGCGGAAAAAACACCGGGGAGCTGTTTTTT.

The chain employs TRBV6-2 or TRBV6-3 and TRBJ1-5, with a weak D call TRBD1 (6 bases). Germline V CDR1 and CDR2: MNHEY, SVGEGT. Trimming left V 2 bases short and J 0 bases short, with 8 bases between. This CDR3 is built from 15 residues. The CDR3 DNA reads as TGTGCCAGCAGTTACGGGACACATAGCAATCAGCCCCAGCATTTT. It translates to CASSYGTHSNQPQHF.

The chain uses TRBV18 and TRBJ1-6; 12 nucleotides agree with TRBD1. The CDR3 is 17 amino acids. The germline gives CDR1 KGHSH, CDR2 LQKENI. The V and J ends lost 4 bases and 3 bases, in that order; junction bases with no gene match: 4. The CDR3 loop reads CASSLGTGGVYNSPLHF. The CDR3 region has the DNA TGTGCCAGCTCACTCGGGACAGGGGGCGTCTATAATTCACCCCTCCACTTT. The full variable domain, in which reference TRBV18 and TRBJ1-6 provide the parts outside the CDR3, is NAGVMQNPRHLVRRRGQEARLRCSPMKGHSHVYWYRQLPEEGLKFMVYLQKENIIDESGMPKERFSAEFPKEGPSILRIQQVVRGDSAAYFCASSLGTGGVYNSPLHFGNGTRLTVT.

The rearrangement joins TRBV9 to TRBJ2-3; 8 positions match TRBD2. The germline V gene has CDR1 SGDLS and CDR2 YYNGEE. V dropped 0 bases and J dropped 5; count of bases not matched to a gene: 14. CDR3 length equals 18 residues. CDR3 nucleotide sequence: TGTGCCAGCAGCGTAGGTCGAAGGAGCGGGAGAGGGGGAGATACGCAGTATTTT. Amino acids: CASSVGRRSGRGGDTQYF.

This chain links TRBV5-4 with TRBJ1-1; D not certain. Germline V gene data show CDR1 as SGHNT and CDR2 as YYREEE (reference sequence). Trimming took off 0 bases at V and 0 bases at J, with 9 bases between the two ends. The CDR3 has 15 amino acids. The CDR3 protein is CASSLELGVNTEAFF. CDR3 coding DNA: TGTGCCAGCAGCTTGGAGCTGGGAGTGAACACTGAAGCTTTCTTT.

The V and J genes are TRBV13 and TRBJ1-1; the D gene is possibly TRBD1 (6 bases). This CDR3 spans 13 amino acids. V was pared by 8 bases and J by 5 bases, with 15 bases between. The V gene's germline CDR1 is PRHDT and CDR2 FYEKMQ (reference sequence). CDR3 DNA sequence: TGTGCCAGCTACTTACAGGGAGAAACTGAAGCTTTCTTT. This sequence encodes CASYLQGETEAFF. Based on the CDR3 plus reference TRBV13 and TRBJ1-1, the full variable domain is AAGVIQSPRHLIKEKRETATLKCYPIPRHDTVYWYQQGPGQDPQFLISFYEKMQSDKGSIPDRFSAQQFSDYHSELNMSSLELGDSALYFCASYLQGETEAFFGQGTRLTVV.

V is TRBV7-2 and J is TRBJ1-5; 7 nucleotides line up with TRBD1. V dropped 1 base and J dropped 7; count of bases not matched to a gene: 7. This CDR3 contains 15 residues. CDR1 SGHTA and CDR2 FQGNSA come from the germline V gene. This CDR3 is CASSLGRGPRQPQHF. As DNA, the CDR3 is TGTGCCAGCAGCTTAGGTAGGGGGCCGAGGCAGCCCCAGCATTTT. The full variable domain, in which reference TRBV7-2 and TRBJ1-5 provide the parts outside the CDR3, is GAGVSQSPSNKVTEKGKDVELRCDPISGHTALYWYRQSLGQGLEFLIYFQGNSAPDKSGLPSDRFSAERTGGSVSTLTIQRTQQEDSAVYLCASSLGRGPRQPQHFGDGTRLSIL.